The rows below give T cell receptor beta chains drawn from one sample of a study of cytomegalovirus exposure and HLA in healthy donors. Generated by immunoSEQ multiplex PCR, the TCRdb table keeps only in-frame clones and is missing some. The data show 200,000 to 250,000 clones, with approximately 82% seen just once and 0.63% held by the top ten. The sequenced sample consisted of PBMCs. These receptors came from a man aged 18 to 35 in good health and CMV-seronegative. Each CDR3 is given with its conserved first and last residue. Fields, in order: D gene, J gene, clone size, V gene, CDR3 DNA, CDR3 protein. The D gene is left open where the match is weak. A clone size is listed for some rows: how often the clone was seen (once, few, many), or a class if it is expanded.

d_call: TRBD2; j_call: TRBJ2-1; clone_size: NA; v_call: TRBV2; cdr3_nt: TGTGCCAGCAGTGGGGAATCCGGGACTAGCGGGACCAATGAGCAGTTCTTC; cdr3_aa: CASSGESGTSGTNEQFF
d_call: TRBD1; j_call: TRBJ1-4; clone_size: once; v_call: TRBV19; cdr3_nt: TGTGCCAGTAGTAGAGACAGGGGCATTGGAACTAATGAAAAACTGTTTTTT; cdr3_aa: CASSRDRGIGTNEKLFF
d_call: TRBD1; j_call: TRBJ1-2; clone_size: NA; v_call: TRBV2; cdr3_nt: TGTGCCAGCAGGGGCGGGACAGGGGTTAACTATGGCTACACCTTC; cdr3_aa: CASRGGTGVNYGYTF
d_call: NA; j_call: TRBJ2-7; clone_size: NA; v_call: TRBV10-3; cdr3_nt: TGTGCCATCAGGGCGGGGTTAACCTACGAGCAGTACTTC; cdr3_aa: CAIRAGLTYEQYF
d_call: NA; j_call: TRBJ1-2; clone_size: few; v_call: TRBV10-2; cdr3_nt: TGCGCCAGCAGTCCCGACAGGTCGCTCGGCTACACCTTC; cdr3_aa: CASSPDRSLGYTF
d_call: NA; j_call: TRBJ2-5; clone_size: NA; v_call: TRBV10-3; cdr3_nt: TGTGCCACTTCCCCCGGACAGTCTCAAGAGACCCAGTACTTC; cdr3_aa: CATSPGQSQETQYF
d_call: TRBD2; j_call: TRBJ2-7; clone_size: few; v_call: TRBV11-1; cdr3_nt: TGTGCCAGCAGCTCCGGCGGACTAGCGGGAAACGAGCAGTACTTC; cdr3_aa: CASSSGGLAGNEQYF
d_call: NA; j_call: TRBJ1-5; clone_size: NA; v_call: TRBV19; cdr3_nt: TGTGCCAGTAGTATTCCCCCAGGGGGCAATCAGCCCCAGCATTTT; cdr3_aa: CASSIPPGGNQPQHF
d_call: NA; j_call: TRBJ2-7; clone_size: NA; v_call: TRBV19; cdr3_nt: TGTGCCAGTAGTATTGGTGCCGGGTCCTACGAGCAGTACTTC; cdr3_aa: CASSIGAGSYEQYF
d_call: NA; j_call: TRBJ2-1; clone_size: NA; v_call: TRBV5-6; cdr3_nt: TGTGCCAGCAGCTTAACCCCCAGCGATGAGCAGTTCTTC; cdr3_aa: CASSLTPSDEQFF
d_call: NA; j_call: TRBJ2-7; clone_size: NA; v_call: TRBV5-6; cdr3_nt: TGTGCCAGCAGCTTAGGAGGAGGTCGCCTCGAGCAGTACTTC; cdr3_aa: CASSLGGGRLEQYF
d_call: TRBD1; j_call: TRBJ2-1; clone_size: once; v_call: TRBV12-5; cdr3_nt: TGTGCTAGTGGTCCCCGGACAGGCAAGGCCTCTTGGGGCGAGCAGTTCTTC; cdr3_aa: CASGPRTGKASWGEQFF
d_call: TRBD1; j_call: TRBJ1-2; clone_size: NA; v_call: TRBV6-1; cdr3_nt: TGTGCCAGCACCGGGACAGGCTCTAACTATGGCTACACCTTC; cdr3_aa: CASTGTGSNYGYTF
d_call: NA; j_call: TRBJ1-5; clone_size: NA; v_call: TRBV18; cdr3_nt: TGTGCCAGCTCACCAGTACGGCAGGTTTATGATCAGCCCCAGCATTTT; cdr3_aa: CASSPVRQVYDQPQHF
d_call: TRBD2; j_call: TRBJ2-7; clone_size: NA; v_call: TRBV5-6; cdr3_nt: TGTGCCAGCAGCTTGAGCGGGAATCACTACGAGCAGTACTTC; cdr3_aa: CASSLSGNHYEQYF
d_call: TRBD1; j_call: TRBJ2-3; clone_size: once; v_call: TRBV2; cdr3_nt: TGTGCCAGCAGCCGGGACAGGGGGCCGAGAAGCACAGATACGCAGTATTTT; cdr3_aa: CASSRDRGPRSTDTQYF
d_call: NA; j_call: TRBJ1-2; clone_size: NA; v_call: TRBV6-4; cdr3_nt: TGTGCCAGCAGTGACTCGGCAGGGGTCTATGGCTACACCTTC; cdr3_aa: CASSDSAGVYGYTF
d_call: TRBD1; j_call: TRBJ1-2; clone_size: NA; v_call: TRBV6-6; cdr3_nt: TGTGCCAGCCGAGAAACAGGGGCGGATGGCTACACCTTC; cdr3_aa: CASRETGADGYTF
d_call: TRBD2; j_call: TRBJ2-3; clone_size: NA; v_call: TRBV7-2; cdr3_nt: TGTGCCAGCAGCCTACTAGCGGGAGAATCCGATACGCAGTATTTT; cdr3_aa: CASSLLAGESDTQYF
d_call: NA; j_call: TRBJ2-3; clone_size: NA; v_call: TRBV5-8; cdr3_nt: TGTGCCAGCAGCTTGGATCCGGTCAGGGAGGTCACAGATACGCAGTATTTT; cdr3_aa: CASSLDPVREVTDTQYF
d_call: NA; j_call: TRBJ2-1; clone_size: NA; v_call: TRBV7-9; cdr3_nt: TGTGCCAGCAGCTCCCTTGGGGAGGCTAACAATGAGCAGTTCTTC; cdr3_aa: CASSSLGEANNEQFF
d_call: NA; j_call: TRBJ1-1; clone_size: NA; v_call: TRBV2; cdr3_nt: TGTGCCAGCACCTACAGGGAAGGGAACACTGAAGCTTTCTTT; cdr3_aa: CASTYREGNTEAFF
d_call: TRBD2; j_call: TRBJ2-2; clone_size: NA; v_call: TRBV5-4; cdr3_nt: TGTGCCAGCAGCTTGGGAGCGGGGGACACCGGGGAGCTGTTTTTT; cdr3_aa: CASSLGAGDTGELFF
d_call: TRBD2; j_call: TRBJ2-1; clone_size: NA; v_call: TRBV7-3; cdr3_nt: TGTGCCAGCAGCCCAAGCGGGAGCTCCTACAATGAGCAGTTCTTC; cdr3_aa: CASSPSGSSYNEQFF
d_call: NA; j_call: TRBJ1-2; clone_size: NA; v_call: TRBV20-1; cdr3_nt: TGCAGTGCTAGAGTCTTAGATGGCTACACCTTC; cdr3_aa: CSARVLDGYTF
d_call: TRBD1; j_call: TRBJ1-5; clone_size: few; v_call: TRBV2; cdr3_nt: TGTGCCAGCAGTGCAGGACAGGGGAATCAGCCCCAGCATTTT; cdr3_aa: CASSAGQGNQPQHF
d_call: NA; j_call: TRBJ2-7; clone_size: once; v_call: TRBV29-1; cdr3_nt: TGCAGCGTGAGGGAAGGGCTTGGTGGCGAGCAGTACTTC; cdr3_aa: CSVREGLGGEQYF
d_call: TRBD2; j_call: TRBJ2-2; clone_size: NA; v_call: TRBV28; cdr3_nt: TGTGCCAGCAGGGGAGGGGTTCACGGCACCGGGGAGCTGTTTTTT; cdr3_aa: CASRGGVHGTGELFF
d_call: NA; j_call: TRBJ2-1; clone_size: NA; v_call: TRBV4-1; cdr3_nt: TGCGCCAGCCGCCCGGAGGGGATGTCCAGGTATGAGCAGTTCTTC; cdr3_aa: CASRPEGMSRYEQFF
d_call: TRBD2; j_call: TRBJ2-5; clone_size: NA; v_call: TRBV15; cdr3_nt: TGTGCCACCAGCAGGACCGGGACTAAAGTTTCGGAAGAGACCCAGTACTTC; cdr3_aa: CATSRTGTKVSEETQYF
d_call: NA; j_call: TRBJ1-1; clone_size: few; v_call: TRBV10-3; cdr3_nt: TGTGCCATCAGTGACACAGCTATTGAAGCTTTCTTT; cdr3_aa: CAISDTAIEAFF
d_call: TRBD1; j_call: TRBJ2-7; clone_size: NA; v_call: TRBV5-8; cdr3_nt: TGTGCCAGCAGCCAAAGGGACAGCTCCTACGAGCAGTACTTC; cdr3_aa: CASSQRDSSYEQYF
d_call: TRBD1; j_call: TRBJ2-3; clone_size: NA; v_call: TRBV2; cdr3_nt: TGTGCCAGCTCGGGACAGGGCACAGATACGCAGTATTTT; cdr3_aa: CASSGQGTDTQYF
d_call: TRBD2; j_call: TRBJ2-1; clone_size: NA; v_call: TRBV7-2; cdr3_nt: TGTGCCAGCAGCCGACTAGCGTCAGGGTGGAATGAGCAGTTCTTC; cdr3_aa: CASSRLASGWNEQFF
d_call: TRBD1; j_call: TRBJ1-2; clone_size: NA; v_call: TRBV28; cdr3_nt: TGTGCCAGCGGAGGAGGAGGGTTTGACAGGGGAAGAGGCTACACCTTC; cdr3_aa: CASGGGGFDRGRGYTF
d_call: TRBD1; j_call: TRBJ2-3; clone_size: NA; v_call: TRBV5-1; cdr3_nt: TGCGCCAGCAGCCACGGGACAGGGGCAGATACGCAGTATTTT; cdr3_aa: CASSHGTGADTQYF
d_call: NA; j_call: TRBJ2-5; clone_size: NA; v_call: TRBV7-8; cdr3_nt: TGTGCCAGCAGCTTGGGCGAGTCAGCCCAGTACTTC; cdr3_aa: CASSLGESAQYF
d_call: NA; j_call: TRBJ2-7; clone_size: NA; v_call: TRBV7-8; cdr3_nt: TGTGCCAGCAGCTTAAGTAGGACACGGGCCTACGAGCAGTACTTC; cdr3_aa: CASSLSRTRAYEQYF
d_call: TRBD1; j_call: TRBJ1-2; clone_size: NA; v_call: TRBV5-4; cdr3_nt: TGTGCCAGCAGCCCGGAGGGGACAGGGGTTTATGGCTACACCTTC; cdr3_aa: CASSPEGTGVYGYTF
d_call: NA; j_call: TRBJ2-7; clone_size: few; v_call: TRBV7-6; cdr3_nt: TGTGCCAGCAGTTTAGGAGAGGGCGGCGAGCAGTACTTC; cdr3_aa: CASSLGEGGEQYF
d_call: TRBD2; j_call: TRBJ2-7; clone_size: NA; v_call: TRBV28; cdr3_nt: TGTGCCAGCAGTTTTGGGGGGGGGAGGACCTACGAGCAGTACTTC; cdr3_aa: CASSFGGGRTYEQYF
d_call: TRBD1; j_call: TRBJ1-2; clone_size: few; v_call: TRBV2; cdr3_nt: TGTGCCAGCAGTGAAAGGGGGCAAGGGGGCTACACCTTC; cdr3_aa: CASSERGQGGYTF
d_call: NA; j_call: TRBJ1-3; clone_size: NA; v_call: TRBV11-1; cdr3_nt: TGTGCCAGCAGCTTCGGGTACTCTGGAAACACCATATATTTT; cdr3_aa: CASSFGYSGNTIYF
d_call: NA; j_call: TRBJ2-7; clone_size: NA; v_call: TRBV5-1; cdr3_nt: TGCGCCAGCAGCTCTCGGGGATATTTATCCTACGAGCAGTACTTC; cdr3_aa: CASSSRGYLSYEQYF
d_call: NA; j_call: TRBJ1-1; clone_size: NA; v_call: TRBV7-3; cdr3_nt: TGTGCCAGCAGCCCAAAGTCCAGGAACGAAGCTTTCTTT; cdr3_aa: CASSPKSRNEAFF
d_call: NA; j_call: TRBJ1-3; clone_size: NA; v_call: TRBV29-1; cdr3_nt: TGCAGCGGACGCGGGGCTCCTGGGGGAAACACCATATATTTT; cdr3_aa: CSGRGAPGGNTIYF
d_call: TRBD2; j_call: TRBJ2-3; clone_size: NA; v_call: TRBV4-1; cdr3_nt: TGCGCCAGCAGCCGTCGGTCGGGGGGAACCACAGATACGCAGTATTTT; cdr3_aa: CASSRRSGGTTDTQYF
d_call: NA; j_call: TRBJ2-1; clone_size: NA; v_call: TRBV4-2; cdr3_nt: TGTGCCAGCAGCCAAGTTGCGGGTAACGCCTACAATGAGCAGTTCTTC; cdr3_aa: CASSQVAGNAYNEQFF
d_call: TRBD1; j_call: TRBJ2-7; clone_size: NA; v_call: TRBV9; cdr3_nt: TGTGCCAGCAGCCAATCAGGGGGCAGTAGCCTCTACGAGCAGTACTTC; cdr3_aa: CASSQSGGSSLYEQYF
d_call: NA; j_call: TRBJ1-4; clone_size: NA; v_call: TRBV5-1; cdr3_nt: TGCGCCAGCAGCGTGGGCGACAGGACAACTAATGAAAAACTGTTTTTT; cdr3_aa: CASSVGDRTTNEKLFF